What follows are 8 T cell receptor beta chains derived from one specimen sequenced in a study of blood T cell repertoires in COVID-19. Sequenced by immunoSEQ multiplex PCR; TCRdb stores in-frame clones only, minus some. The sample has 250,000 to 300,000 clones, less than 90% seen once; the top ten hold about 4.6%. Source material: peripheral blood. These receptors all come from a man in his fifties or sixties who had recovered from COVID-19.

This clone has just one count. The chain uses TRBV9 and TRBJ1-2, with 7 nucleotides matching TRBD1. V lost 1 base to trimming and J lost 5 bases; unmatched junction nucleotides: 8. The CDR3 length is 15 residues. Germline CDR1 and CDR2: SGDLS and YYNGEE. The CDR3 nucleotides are TGTGCCAGCAGCGTATTCAGGGGGGCCGGGTATGGCTACACCTTC. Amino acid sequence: CASSVFRGAGYGYTF.

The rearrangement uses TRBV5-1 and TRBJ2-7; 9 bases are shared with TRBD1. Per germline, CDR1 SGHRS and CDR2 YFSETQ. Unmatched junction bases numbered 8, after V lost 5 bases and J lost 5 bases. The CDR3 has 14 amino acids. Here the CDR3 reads CASRVGDRVDEQYF. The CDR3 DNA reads TGCGCCAGCAGAGTTGGGGACAGGGTCGACGAGCAGTACTTC.

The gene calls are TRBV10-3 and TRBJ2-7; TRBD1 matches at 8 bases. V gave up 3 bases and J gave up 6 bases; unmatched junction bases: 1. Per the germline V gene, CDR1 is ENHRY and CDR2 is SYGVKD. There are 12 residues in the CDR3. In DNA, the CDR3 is TGTGCCATCAGTGAAACAGGGGGCGAGCAGTACTTC. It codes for CAISETGGEQYF.

The CDR3 reads CASSERGGTAARKVQYF. The CDR3 bases are TGTGCCAGCAGTGAAAGGGGAGGGACCGCTGCGCGAAAGGTTCAGTACTTC. This sequence joins TRBV6-1 and TRBJ2-4; TRBD2 aligns across 7 bases. This CDR3 contains 17 residues. Germline V gene lookup returns CDR1 MNHNS and CDR2 SASEGT. Germline trimming cut 2 bases from V and 11 bases from J; bases unmatched to any gene: 18.

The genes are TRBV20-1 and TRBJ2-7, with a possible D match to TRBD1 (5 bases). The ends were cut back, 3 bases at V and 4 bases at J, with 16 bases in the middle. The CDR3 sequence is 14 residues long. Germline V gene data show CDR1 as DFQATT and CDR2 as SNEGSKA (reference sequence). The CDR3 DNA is TGCAGTGCTAGTACTCTGACCAGGGCGTACGAGCAGTACTTC. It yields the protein CSASTLTRAYEQYF.

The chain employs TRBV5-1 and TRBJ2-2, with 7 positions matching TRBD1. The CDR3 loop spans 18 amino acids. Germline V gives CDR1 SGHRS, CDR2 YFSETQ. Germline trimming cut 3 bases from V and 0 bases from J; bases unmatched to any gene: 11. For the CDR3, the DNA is TGCGCCAGCAGCTCGGTTACCGGGACAGCAACGAACACCGGGGAGCTGTTTTTT. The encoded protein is CASSSVTGTATNTGELFF.

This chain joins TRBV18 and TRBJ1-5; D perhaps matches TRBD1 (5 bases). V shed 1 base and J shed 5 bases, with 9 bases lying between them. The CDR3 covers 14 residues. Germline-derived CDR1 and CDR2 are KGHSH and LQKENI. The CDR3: CASSPQGGDQPQHF. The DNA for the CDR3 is TGTGCCAGCTCACCACAGGGAGGGGATCAGCCCCAGCATTTT.

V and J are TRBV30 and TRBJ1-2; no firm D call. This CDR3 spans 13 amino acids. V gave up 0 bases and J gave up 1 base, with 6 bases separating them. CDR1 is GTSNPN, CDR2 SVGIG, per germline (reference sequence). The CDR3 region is CAWSVSNNYGYTF. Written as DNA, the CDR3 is TGTGCCTGGAGTGTGTCCAATAACTATGGCTACACCTTC.